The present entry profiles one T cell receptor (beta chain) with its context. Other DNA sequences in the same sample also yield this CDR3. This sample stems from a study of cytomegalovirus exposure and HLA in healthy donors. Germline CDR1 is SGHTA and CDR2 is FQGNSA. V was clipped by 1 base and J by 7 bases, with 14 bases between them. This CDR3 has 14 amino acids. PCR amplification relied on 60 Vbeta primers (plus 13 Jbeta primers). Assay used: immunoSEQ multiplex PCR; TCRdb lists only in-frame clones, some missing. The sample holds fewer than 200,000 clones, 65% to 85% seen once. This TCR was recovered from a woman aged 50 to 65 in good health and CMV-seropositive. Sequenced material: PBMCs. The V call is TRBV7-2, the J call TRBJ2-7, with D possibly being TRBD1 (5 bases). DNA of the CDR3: TGTGCCAGCAGCTTAGTAGGCAGGGAATGGGAGCAGTACTTC. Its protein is CASSLVGREWEQYF.